Sequencing of this T cell receptor beta chain was carried out in a study of blood T cell repertoires in COVID-19. Study-level background: Italy, Spain and the United States were the sources of the convalescent and acute COVID-19 samples. Sources were T cells, B-cell-depleted T cells, or PBMCs; the material itself was cDNA or gDNA.

This CDR3 contains 13 residues. Unmatched junction bases numbered 5, after V lost 6 bases and J lost 5 bases. Germline CDR1 is MDHEN and CDR2 is SYDVKM. The authors' processing: Scientists estimated how many nucleated cells there were by amplifying reference gene primers. Repertoires were generated with immunoSEQ multiplex PCR, while TCRdb's copy carries only in-frame clones and drops some. V and J calls and clone size are copied from that table; D and trimming were computed from the DNA. The data contain about 140,000 clones, 75% to 90% of them singletons. The rearrangement uses TRBV28 and TRBJ2-5; 8 bases are shared with TRBD1. This sequence was found in a woman aged 80 or older with acute or convalescent COVID-19. Material: peripheral blood. The CDR3, as DNA: TGTGCCAGCAGCAGGCAGGGGGCCGAGACCCAGTACTTC. Translation gives CASSRQGAETQYF.